These 14 T cell receptor beta chains came from one sample sequenced in a study of T-cell memory formation after mild COVID-19 (dated by TCRdb to about 2021). Libraries were constructed by 5' RACE. The run used an Illumina NovaSeq 6000. TCRdb reprocessed the public reads (quality trimming at Q25 with fastp, clone calling with MiXCR) and kept in-frame beta chains. Every CDR3 protein is listed once, alongside the most common genes and DNA of its rows. This sample is represented by some 68,000 distinct CDR3 sequences; about a sixth of them were singletons. Together, the top ten hold around 31% of the sample. Sequences were obtained from PBMCs or a T cell subset sorted from them (not recorded which). The receptors were gathered from an adult woman who had mild COVID-19 (a few samples of this study predate the infection). The sample titles of this study are shuffled in the database, so cell type and time point are left out; the donor was told from shared clones.

The V call is TRBV7-9, the J call TRBJ2-1; TRBD2 aligns across 10 bases. Germline lookup yields CDR1 SEHNR and CDR2 FQNEAQ (reference sequence). The CDR3 contains 17 residues. The ends lost 3 bases at V and 3 bases at J; junction bases unmatched: 8. The CDR3 bases are TGTGCCAGCAGCTTGGGGCTAGCGGGAGCAGTCTACAATGAGCAGTTCTTC. This codes for CASSLGLAGAVYNEQFF.

In this sample, this clonotype turned up a few times. The chain uses TRBV2 and TRBJ2-5; TRBD2 aligns across 7 bases. Germline CDR1 and CDR2: SNHLY and FYNNEI. The CDR3 is made up of 16 amino acids. The V and J ends lost 3 bases and 5 bases, in that order; junction bases with no gene match: 12. As DNA, the CDR3 is TGTGCCAGCAGTGACTTGAGCGGGGATTGGGGGGAGACCCAGTACTTC. This sequence encodes CASSDLSGDWGETQYF.

This clonotype was recorded a few times. The chain couples TRBV4-1 to TRBJ2-1; tentative D call: TRBD2 (5 bases). The CDR3 loop spans 17 amino acids. Trimming pared 5 bases from V and 0 bases from J, leaving 17 bases between. Per the germline V gene, CDR1 is MGHRA and CDR2 is YSYEKL. CDR3 bases: TGCGCCAGCAGCTACAAGAGTGGGGAGAGCTCCTACAATGAGCAGTTCTTC. Translation: CASSYKSGESSYNEQFF.

V usage is TRBV7-9 and J usage is TRBJ2-7; D possibly corresponds to TRBD1 (6 bases). V was pared by 8 bases and J by 4 bases, with 15 bases between. The CDR3 extends over 13 amino acids. Germline V gene lookup returns CDR1 SEHNR and CDR2 FQNEAQ (reference sequence). CDR3 residues: CASCRTEGYEQYF. The CDR3 DNA follows: TGTGCCAGCTGCAGGACAGAGGGTTACGAGCAGTACTTC.

CDR3 loop: CASSEDGAGANVLTF. The CDR3 DNA reads TGTGCCAGCAGTGAAGACGGCGCTGGGGCCAACGTCCTGACTTTC. The V call is TRBV6-4, the J call TRBJ2-6; D ambiguous. Trimming took 3 bases from V and 2 from J, leaving 8 bases between them. The CDR3 loop spans 15 amino acids. Germline V lookup: CDR1 MRHNA, CDR2 SNTAGT.

This clonotype was seen more than once but under ten times. The chain links TRBV30 to TRBJ2-7; D gene ambiguous. This CDR3 region has 13 residues. Germline CDR1 reads GTSNPN; CDR2 reads SVGIG (reference sequence). With 3 bases removed from V and 7 bases from J, the gap between germline ends came to 16 bases. The CDR3 nucleotides read TGTGCCTGGAGCCCCATTCACATGGAAGAGCAGTACTTC. Translation: CAWSPIHMEEQYF. Full variable domain (rest looked up from reference TRBV30 and TRBJ2-7): SQTIHQWPATLVQPVGSPLSLECTVEGTSNPNLYWYRQAAGRGLQLLFYSVGIGQISSEVPQNLSASRPQDRQFILSSKKLLLSDSGFYLCAWSPIHMEEQYFGPGTRLTVT.

The chain combines TRBV7-9 with TRBJ1-4; no definite D call. The V gene lost 5 bases and the J gene lost 11 bases, with 15 bases spanning the gap. Germline assignment: CDR1 SEHNR and CDR2 FQNEAQ (reference sequence). The CDR3 covers 13 residues. Here the CDR3 reads CASSPGQELKLFF. Here the CDR3 DNA reads TGTGCCAGCAGCCCTGGTCAGGAGCTTAAACTGTTTTTT.

This clonotype appeared a few times. The chain links TRBV4-2 to TRBJ2-2, with a tentative D call TRBD1 (6 bases). The CDR3 runs 16 residues. CDR1 LGHNA and CDR2 YNFKEQ come from the germline V gene. With 4 bases removed from V and 5 bases from J, the gap between germline ends came to 17 bases. This CDR3 is CASSPYLGAGTGELFF. The CDR3 nucleotides read TGTGCCAGCAGCCCCTACCTGGGGGCAGGAACCGGGGAGCTGTTTTTT.

The chain is built from TRBV6-5 and TRBJ2-7; possible D gene TRBD1, 6 bases. Germline CDR1 is MNHEY and CDR2 is SVGAGI. Trimming removed 2 bases from V and 5 bases from J, with 16 bases in between. This CDR3 comprises 15 residues. CDR3 sequence (DNA): TGTGCCAGCAGTTACAGCCCCCAGGGGAGCAACGAGCAGTACTTC. It encodes CASSYSPQGSNEQYF.

The chain recombines TRBV29-1 with TRBJ1-1, with TRBD1 as a possible D gene (5 bases). CDR1 is SQVTM and CDR2 is ANQGSEA in the germline V gene. The CDR3 sequence is 12 residues long. Trimming shortened V by 7 bases and J by 0 bases, and 9 bases separated the two germline ends. The CDR3 sequence is CSGRTMNTEAFF. CDR3 in DNA: TGCAGCGGGCGGACAATGAACACTGAAGCTTTCTTT.

This clonotype occurred many times. The CDR3 DNA is TGTGCCAGCAGTCGCTACCCTAGGGAGACCCAGTACTTC. Its protein is CASSRYPRETQYF. The chain combines TRBV6-5 with TRBJ2-5; D not resolved. Trimming pared 5 bases from V and 5 bases from J, leaving 12 bases between. Germline values: CDR1 MNHEY, CDR2 SVGAGI. CDR3 size: 13 residues.

This clonotype was seen just once. CDR3 region: CSARGPGESIYEQYF. As DNA, the CDR3 is TGCAGTGCTAGGGGCCCCGGTGAATCGATTTACGAGCAGTACTTC. The chain recombines TRBV20-1 with TRBJ2-7; D is undetermined. This CDR3 spans 15 amino acids. V was cut by 3 bases and J by 4 bases, with 19 bases left in between. Germline V gene sequence: CDR1 DFQATT, CDR2 SNEGSKA (reference sequence).

The rearrangement links TRBV6-4 to TRBJ2-3; 10 nucleotides align to TRBD2. This CDR3 region has 15 residues. CDR1 is MRHNA, CDR2 SNTAGT, per germline. V shed 6 bases and J 4 bases; nucleotides not matched to a gene: 7. CDR3 sequence: CASRTAGGVPDTQYF. CDR3 coding DNA: TGTGCCAGCAGAACAGCGGGGGGGGTACCAGATACGCAGTATTTT.

This clonotype has ten or more counts. CDR3 sequence reads: CASSVEEGFGNQPQHF. The CDR3 DNA sequence: TGTGCCAGCAGCGTAGAAGAGGGCTTTGGCAATCAGCCCCAGCATTTT. The chain carries TRBV9 and TRBJ1-5, with D unresolved. Germline CDR1 is SGDLS and CDR2 is YYNGEE. CDR3 length equals 16 residues. The V gene lost 0 bases and the J gene lost 2 bases, with 12 bases spanning the gap.